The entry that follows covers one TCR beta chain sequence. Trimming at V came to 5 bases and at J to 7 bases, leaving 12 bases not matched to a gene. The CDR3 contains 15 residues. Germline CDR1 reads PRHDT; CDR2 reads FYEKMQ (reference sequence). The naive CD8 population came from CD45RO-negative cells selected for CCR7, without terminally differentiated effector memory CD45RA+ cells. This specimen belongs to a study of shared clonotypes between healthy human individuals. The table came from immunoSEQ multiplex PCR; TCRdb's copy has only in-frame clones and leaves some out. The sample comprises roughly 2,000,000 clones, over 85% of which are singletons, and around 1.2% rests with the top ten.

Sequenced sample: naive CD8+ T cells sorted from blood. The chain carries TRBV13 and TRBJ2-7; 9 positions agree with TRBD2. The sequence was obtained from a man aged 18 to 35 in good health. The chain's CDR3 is CASSPRRAGGREQYF. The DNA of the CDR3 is TGTGCCAGCAGCCCCCGGCGGGCGGGGGGGCGAGAGCAGTACTTC.